The present TCR beta chain was sequenced within a study of T cells after yellow fever vaccination. In its sample, this clonotype was seen many times. Its antigen is currently unknown. Template-switching 5'RACE yielded the TCR cDNA; a universal primer site and UMIs were added in the process. TCRdb processed the 5' RACE reads anew with MiXCR; each CDR3 protein has one entry. The top ten hold roughly a fifth of the sample, which has 250,000 to 350,000 distinct CDR3 sequences, 4% to 5.5% seen once. Losses at the gene ends were 6 bases for V and 4 bases for J; bases not matched to a gene: 6. Germline V gene sequence: CDR1 SGHRS, CDR2 YFSETQ. This CDR3 is built from 15 residues. The study, taken as a whole, reports: Repertoires obtained by FACS sorting could include abundant clonotypes that entered as contaminants from the bulk population.

Sample: PBMCs, taken 15 days after the yellow fever booster vaccination. The TCR sequence derives from a man younger than 30 who received the YFV17D yellow fever vaccine. The chain carries TRBV5-1 and TRBJ2-1, with 11 nucleotides matching TRBD2. The CDR3 region is CASTPGLADYNEQFF. The CDR3 nucleotides read TGCGCCAGCACACCGGGACTAGCGGATTACAATGAGCAGTTCTTC.